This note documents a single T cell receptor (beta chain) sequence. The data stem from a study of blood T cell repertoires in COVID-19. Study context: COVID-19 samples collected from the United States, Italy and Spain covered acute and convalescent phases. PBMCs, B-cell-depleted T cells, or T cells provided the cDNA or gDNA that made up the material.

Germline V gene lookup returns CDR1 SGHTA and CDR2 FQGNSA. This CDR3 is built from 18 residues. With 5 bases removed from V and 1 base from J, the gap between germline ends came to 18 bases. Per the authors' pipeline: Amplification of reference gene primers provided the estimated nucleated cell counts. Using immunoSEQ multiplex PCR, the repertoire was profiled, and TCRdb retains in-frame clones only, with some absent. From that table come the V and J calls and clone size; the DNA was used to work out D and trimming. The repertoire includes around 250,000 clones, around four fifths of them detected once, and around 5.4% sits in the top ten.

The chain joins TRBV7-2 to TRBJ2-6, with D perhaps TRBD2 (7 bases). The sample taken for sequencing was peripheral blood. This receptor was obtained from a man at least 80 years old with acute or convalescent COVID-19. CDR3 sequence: CASSPGRGRDSGANVLTF. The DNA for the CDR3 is TGTGCCAGCAGCCCCGGGCGGGGGCGCGATTCTGGGGCCAACGTCCTGACTTTC. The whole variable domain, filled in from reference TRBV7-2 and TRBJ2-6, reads GAGVSQSPSNKVTEKGKDVELRCDPISGHTALYWYRQSLGQGLEFLIYFQGNSAPDKSGLPSDRFSAERTGGSVSTLTIQRTQQEDSAVYLCASSPGRGRDSGANVLTFGAGSRLTVL.